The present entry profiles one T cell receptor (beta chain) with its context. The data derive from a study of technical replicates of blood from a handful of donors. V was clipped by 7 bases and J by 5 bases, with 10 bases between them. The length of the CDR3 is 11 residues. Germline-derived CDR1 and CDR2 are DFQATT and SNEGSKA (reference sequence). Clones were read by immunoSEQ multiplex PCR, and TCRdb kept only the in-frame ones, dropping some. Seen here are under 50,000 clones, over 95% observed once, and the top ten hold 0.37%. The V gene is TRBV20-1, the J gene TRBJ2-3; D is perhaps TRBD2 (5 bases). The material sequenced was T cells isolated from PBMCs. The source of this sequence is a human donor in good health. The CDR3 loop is CSVEGKDTQYF. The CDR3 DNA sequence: TGCAGTGTAGAGGGTAAAGATACGCAGTATTTT.